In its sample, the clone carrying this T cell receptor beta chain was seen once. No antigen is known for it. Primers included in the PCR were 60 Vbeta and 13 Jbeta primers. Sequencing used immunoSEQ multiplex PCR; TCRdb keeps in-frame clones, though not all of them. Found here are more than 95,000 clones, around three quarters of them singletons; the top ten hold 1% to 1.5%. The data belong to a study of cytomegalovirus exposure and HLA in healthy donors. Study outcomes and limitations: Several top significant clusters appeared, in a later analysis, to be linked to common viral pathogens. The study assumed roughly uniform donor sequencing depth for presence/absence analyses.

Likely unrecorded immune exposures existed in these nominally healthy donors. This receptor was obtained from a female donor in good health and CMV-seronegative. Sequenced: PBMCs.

The CDR3 spells CSVRQGAGTEAFF. The CDR3 region has the DNA TGCAGCGTGAGACAGGGGGCAGGCACTGAAGCTTTCTTT. The gene calls are TRBV29-1 and TRBJ1-1; 10 nucleotides line up with TRBD1. This CDR3 region has 13 residues. V was pared by 6 bases and J by 4 bases, with 5 bases of the junction left unmatched. CDR1 and CDR2 from the germline V gene are SQVTM and ANQGSEA. Based on the CDR3 plus reference TRBV29-1 and TRBJ1-1, the full variable domain is SAVISQKPSRDICQRGTSLTIQCQVDSQVTMMFWYRQQPGQSLTLIATANQGSEATYESGFVIDKFPISRPNLTFSTLTVSNMSPEDSSIYLCSVRQGAGTEAFFGQGTRLTVV.